The 6 T cell receptor beta chains given below trace back to one sample, sequenced in a study of cytomegalovirus exposure and HLA in healthy donors. With 60 Vbeta and 13 Jbeta primers, the PCR was carried out. Sequencing was performed with immunoSEQ multiplex PCR; in TCRdb, only in-frame clones are kept and a portion is missing. Of 240,000 or so clones listed, about four fifths are singletons. Sequencing used PBMCs. These receptors were collected from a woman between 40 and 50 years old in good health and CMV-seropositive.

CDR3 sequence: CASSFPEGTSPLHF. In nucleotides, the CDR3 is TGCGCCAGCAGCTTCCCGGAGGGTACATCACCCCTCCACTTT. The V call is TRBV5-1, the J call TRBJ1-6; no reliable D call. CDR3 length: 14 residues. Germline CDR1 reads SGHRS; CDR2 reads YFSETQ. Between the trimmed V and J ends, which lost 2 bases and 10 bases, there was a span of 13 bases.

This clone was detected only once. The chain carries TRBV2 and TRBJ1-2; TRBD1 agrees at 10 bases. The CDR3 runs 13 residues. Looked up from germline, CDR1 is SNHLY and CDR2 is FYNNEI. Trimming removed 5 bases from V and 8 bases from J; junction bases left unmatched: 5. CDR3 nucleotides: TGTGCCAGCAGTAGGGACAGGGGTGAGGGCTACACCTTC. This gives the protein CASSRDRGEGYTF.

This clone was seen once. J is TRBJ2-7 and V is TRBV10-1; TRBD2 aligns across 15 bases. Germline V gives CDR1 WNHNN, CDR2 SYGVQD (reference sequence). V was pared by 2 bases and J by 3 bases, with 5 bases of the junction left unmatched. The CDR3 is 17 amino acids. DNA of the CDR3: TGCGCCAGCAGTGAGAGGACTAGCGGGGGGGAAAACTACGAGCAGTACTTC. Residues: CASSERTSGGENYEQYF.

The chain recombines TRBV7-2 with TRBJ2-5; 10 bases fit TRBD2. V trimming: 5 bases; J trimming: 6 bases; junction bases outside the gene matches: 9. The CDR3 sequence is 15 residues long. CDR1 and CDR2 from the germline V gene are SGHTA and FQGNSA. CDR3: CASSPSSGSGKTQYF. DNA of the CDR3: TGTGCCAGCAGCCCATCTAGCGGGAGCGGAAAGACCCAGTACTTC.

This clone occurred once. The CDR3 sequence: CASSPTPDTFRDTQYF. CDR3 bases: TGTGCCAGCAGCCCCACCCCGGACACCTTCCGAGATACGCAGTATTTT. The chain links TRBV9 to TRBJ2-3; a possible D gene is TRBD1 (5 bases). Germline CDR1 reads SGDLS; CDR2 reads YYNGEE. This CDR3 is 16 amino acids long. V was pared by 4 bases and J by 5 bases, with 20 bases between.

This chain uses TRBV27 with TRBJ2-7; perhaps TRBD1 as D (5 bases). Trimming left V 0 bases short and J 3 bases short, with 15 bases between. This CDR3 is built from 16 residues. In germline, CDR1 is MNHEY, CDR2 SMNVEV (reference sequence). The CDR3 DNA follows: TGTGCCAGCAGTTTATCCGCAGGGAAAATGGACTACGAGCAGTACTTC. It translates to CASSLSAGKMDYEQYF.